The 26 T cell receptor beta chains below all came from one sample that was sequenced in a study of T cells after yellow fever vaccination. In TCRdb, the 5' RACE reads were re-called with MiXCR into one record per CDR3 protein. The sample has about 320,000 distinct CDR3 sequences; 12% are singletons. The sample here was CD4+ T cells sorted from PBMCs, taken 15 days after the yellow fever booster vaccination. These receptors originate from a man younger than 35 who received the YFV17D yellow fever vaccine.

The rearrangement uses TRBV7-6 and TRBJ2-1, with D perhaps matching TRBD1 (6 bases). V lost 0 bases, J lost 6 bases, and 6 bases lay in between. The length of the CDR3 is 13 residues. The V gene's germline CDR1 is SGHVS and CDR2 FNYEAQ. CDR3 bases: TGTGCCAGCAGCTTAGCCAGGGGCAATGAGCAGTTCTTC. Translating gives CASSLARGNEQFF.

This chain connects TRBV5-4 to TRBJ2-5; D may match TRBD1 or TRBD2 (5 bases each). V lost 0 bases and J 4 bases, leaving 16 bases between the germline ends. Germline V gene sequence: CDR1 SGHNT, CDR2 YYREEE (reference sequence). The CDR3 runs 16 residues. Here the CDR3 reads CASSLGGLGIGETQYF. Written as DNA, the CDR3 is TGTGCCAGCAGCTTGGGGGGGTTGGGAATAGGAGAGACCCAGTACTTC.

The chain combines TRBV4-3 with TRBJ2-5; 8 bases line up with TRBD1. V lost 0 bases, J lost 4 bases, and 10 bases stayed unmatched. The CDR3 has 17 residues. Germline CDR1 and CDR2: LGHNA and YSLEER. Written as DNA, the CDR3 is TGCGCCAGCAGCCAAGATCCCTCGGACAGGGTTAGAGAGACCCAGTACTTC. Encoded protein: CASSQDPSDRVRETQYF.

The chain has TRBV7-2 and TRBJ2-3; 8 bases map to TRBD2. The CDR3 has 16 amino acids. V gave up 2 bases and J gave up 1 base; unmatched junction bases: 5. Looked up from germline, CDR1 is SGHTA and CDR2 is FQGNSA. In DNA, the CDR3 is TGTGCCAGCAGCTTATTCGCGGGGGGCCGCACAGATACGCAGTATTTT. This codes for CASSLFAGGRTDTQYF.

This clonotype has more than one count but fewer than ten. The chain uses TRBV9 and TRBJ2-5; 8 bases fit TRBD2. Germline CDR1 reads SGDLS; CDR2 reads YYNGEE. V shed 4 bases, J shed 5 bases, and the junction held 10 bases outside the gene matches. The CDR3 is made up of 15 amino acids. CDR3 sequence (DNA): TGTGCCAGCAGCCCGGGAGGGACTAGAGCGGAGACCCAGTACTTC. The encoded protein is CASSPGGTRAETQYF. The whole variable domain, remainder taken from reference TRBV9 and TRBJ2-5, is DSGVTQTPKHLITATGQRVTLRCSPRSGDLSVYWYQQSLDQGLQFLIQYYNGEERAKGNILERFSAQQFPDLHSELNLSSLELGDSALYFCASSPGGTRAETQYFGPGTRLLVL.

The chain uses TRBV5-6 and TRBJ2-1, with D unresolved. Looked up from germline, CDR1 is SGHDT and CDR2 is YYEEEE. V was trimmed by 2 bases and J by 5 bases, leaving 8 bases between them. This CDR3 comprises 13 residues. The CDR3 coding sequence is TGTGCCAGCAGCTTTGCTCCCCACAATGAGCAGTTCTTC. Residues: CASSFAPHNEQFF.

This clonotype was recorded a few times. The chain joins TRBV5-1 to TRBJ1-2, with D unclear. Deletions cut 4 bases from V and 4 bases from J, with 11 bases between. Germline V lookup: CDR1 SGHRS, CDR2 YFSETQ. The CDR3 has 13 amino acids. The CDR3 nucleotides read TGCGCCAGCAGCGGCGACGGACGCTATGGCTACACCTTC. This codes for CASSGDGRYGYTF.

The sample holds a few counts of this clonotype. The CDR3, as DNA: TGCAGCGCCAGTCAGGGCTCGGACACTGAAGCTTTCTTT. Amino acid sequence: CSASQGSDTEAFF. The chain employs TRBV29-1 and TRBJ1-1, with D perhaps TRBD1 (5 bases). The germline CDR1 and CDR2 sequences are SQVTM and ANQGSEA. The CDR3 sequence is 13 residues long. V gave up 7 bases and J gave up 3 bases, with 15 bases separating them.

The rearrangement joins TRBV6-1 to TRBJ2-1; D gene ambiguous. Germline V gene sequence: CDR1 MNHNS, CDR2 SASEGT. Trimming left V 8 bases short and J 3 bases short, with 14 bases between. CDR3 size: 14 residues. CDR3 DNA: TGTGCCAGCGATTTGGGAAAAGGCTACAATGAGCAGTTCTTC. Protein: CASDLGKGYNEQFF.

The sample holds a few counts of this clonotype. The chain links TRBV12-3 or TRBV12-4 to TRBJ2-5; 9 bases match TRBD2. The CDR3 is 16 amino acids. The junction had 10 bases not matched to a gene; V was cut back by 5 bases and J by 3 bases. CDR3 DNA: TGTGCCAGCAGTCCGCTAGGAGCGGGGGGAGAAGAGACCCAGTACTTC. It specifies CASSPLGAGGEETQYF.

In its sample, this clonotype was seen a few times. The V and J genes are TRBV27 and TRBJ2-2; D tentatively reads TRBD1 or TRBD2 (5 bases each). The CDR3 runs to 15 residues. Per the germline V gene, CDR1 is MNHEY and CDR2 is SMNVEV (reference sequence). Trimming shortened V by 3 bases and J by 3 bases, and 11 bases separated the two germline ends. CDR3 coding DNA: TGTGCCAGCAGTTTTATGGGGGTCGACACCGGGGAGCTGTTTTTT. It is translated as CASSFMGVDTGELFF.

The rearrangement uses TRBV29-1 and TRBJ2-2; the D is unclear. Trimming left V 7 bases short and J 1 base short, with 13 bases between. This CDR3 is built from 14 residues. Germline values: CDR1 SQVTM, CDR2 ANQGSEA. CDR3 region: CSANIDRNTGELFF. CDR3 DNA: TGCAGCGCCAACATAGATAGGAACACCGGGGAGCTGTTTTTT.

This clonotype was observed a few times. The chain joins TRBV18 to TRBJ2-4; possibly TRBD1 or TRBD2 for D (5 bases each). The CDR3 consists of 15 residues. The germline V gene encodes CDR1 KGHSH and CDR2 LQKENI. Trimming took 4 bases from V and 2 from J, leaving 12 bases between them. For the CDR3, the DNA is TGTGCCAGCTCACGCCCAGGGACGACCAAAAACATTCAGTACTTC. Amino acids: CASSRPGTTKNIQYF.

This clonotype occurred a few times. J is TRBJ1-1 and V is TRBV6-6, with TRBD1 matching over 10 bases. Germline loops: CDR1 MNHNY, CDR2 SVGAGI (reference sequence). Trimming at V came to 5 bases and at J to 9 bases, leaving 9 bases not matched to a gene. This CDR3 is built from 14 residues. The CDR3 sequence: CASSAGQGLDKAFF. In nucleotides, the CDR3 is TGTGCCAGCAGTGCGGGACAGGGGCTTGATAAAGCTTTCTTT.

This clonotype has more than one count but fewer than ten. The CDR3 sequence is CASSLAPSGVYNEQFF. The CDR3 DNA is TGTGCCAGCAGCTTAGCGCCTAGCGGGGTGTACAATGAGCAGTTCTTC. This chain connects TRBV7-9 to TRBJ2-1; 9 positions match TRBD2. V lost 0 bases, J lost 4 bases, and 4 bases stayed unmatched. The CDR3 is made up of 16 amino acids. Germline CDR1 reads SEHNR; CDR2 reads FQNEAQ (reference sequence). The whole variable domain, remainder taken from reference TRBV7-9 and TRBJ2-1, is DTGVSQNPRHKITKRGQNVTFRCDPISEHNRLYWYRQTLGQGPEFLTYFQNEAQLEKSRLLSDRFSAERPKGSFSTLEIQRTEQGDSAMYLCASSLAPSGVYNEQFFGPGTRLTVL.

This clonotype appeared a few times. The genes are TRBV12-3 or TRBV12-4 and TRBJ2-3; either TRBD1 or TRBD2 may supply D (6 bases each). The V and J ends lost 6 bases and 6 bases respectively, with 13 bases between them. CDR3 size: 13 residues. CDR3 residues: CASSRGGQDTQYF. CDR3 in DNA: TGTGCCAGCAGCAGGGGAGGCCAGGATACGCAGTATTTT.

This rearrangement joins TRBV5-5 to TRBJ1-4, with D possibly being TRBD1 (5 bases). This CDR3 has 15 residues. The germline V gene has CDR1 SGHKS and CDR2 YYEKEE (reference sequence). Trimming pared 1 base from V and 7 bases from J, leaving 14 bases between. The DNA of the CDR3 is TGTGCCAGCAGCTTGTTGCGGGGGAAAGGTGAAAAACTGTTTTTT. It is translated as CASSLLRGKGEKLFF.

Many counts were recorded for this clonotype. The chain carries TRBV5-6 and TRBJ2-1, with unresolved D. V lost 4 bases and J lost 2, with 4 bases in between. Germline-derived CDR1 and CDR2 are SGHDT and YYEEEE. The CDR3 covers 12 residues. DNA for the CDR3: TGTGCCAGCAGCCATACCTACAATGAGCAGTTCTTC. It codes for CASSHTYNEQFF.

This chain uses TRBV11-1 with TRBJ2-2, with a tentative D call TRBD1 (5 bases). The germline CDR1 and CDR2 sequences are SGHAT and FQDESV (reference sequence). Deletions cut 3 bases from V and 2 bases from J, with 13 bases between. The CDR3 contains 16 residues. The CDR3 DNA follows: TGTGCCAGCAGCTTTTTTCCAGACAGTAACACCGGGGAGCTGTTTTTT. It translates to CASSFFPDSNTGELFF.

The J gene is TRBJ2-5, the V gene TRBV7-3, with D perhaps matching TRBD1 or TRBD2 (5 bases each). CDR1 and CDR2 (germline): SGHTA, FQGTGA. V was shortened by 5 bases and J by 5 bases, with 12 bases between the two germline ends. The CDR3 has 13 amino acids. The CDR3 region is CASSPGRVETQYF. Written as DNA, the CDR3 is TGTGCCAGCAGCCCGGGGCGAGTTGAGACCCAGTACTTC.

The CDR3 loop reads CSARKRQGSEDTEAFF. The CDR3 nucleotides read TGCAGTGCCAGGAAACGACAGGGTAGTGAAGACACTGAAGCTTTCTTT. The chain links TRBV20-1 to TRBJ1-1; 7 nucleotides align to TRBD1. Germline V gives CDR1 DFQATT, CDR2 SNEGSKA (reference sequence). J lost 3 bases, V lost 6 bases, and 16 bases had no gene match. CDR3 length: 16 residues.

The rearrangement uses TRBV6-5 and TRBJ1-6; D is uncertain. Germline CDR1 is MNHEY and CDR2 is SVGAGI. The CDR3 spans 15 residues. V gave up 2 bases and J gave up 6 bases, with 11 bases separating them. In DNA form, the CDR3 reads TGTGCCAGCAGTTACAGCCCAACATTTAATTCACCCCTCCACTTT. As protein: CASSYSPTFNSPLHF.

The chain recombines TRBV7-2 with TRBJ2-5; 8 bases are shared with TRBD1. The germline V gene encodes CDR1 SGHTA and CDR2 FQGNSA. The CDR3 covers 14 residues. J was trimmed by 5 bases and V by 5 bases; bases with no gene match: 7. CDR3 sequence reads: CASSPQGGMETQYF. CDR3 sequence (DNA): TGTGCCAGCAGCCCACAGGGGGGCATGGAGACCCAGTACTTC.

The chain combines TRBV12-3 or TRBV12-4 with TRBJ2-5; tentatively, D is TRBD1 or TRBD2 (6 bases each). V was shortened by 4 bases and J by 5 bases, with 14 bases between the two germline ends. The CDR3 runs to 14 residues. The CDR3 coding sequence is TGTGCCAGCAGTTCGGGGGCCCTCGGGGAGACCCAGTACTTC. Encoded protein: CASSSGALGETQYF.

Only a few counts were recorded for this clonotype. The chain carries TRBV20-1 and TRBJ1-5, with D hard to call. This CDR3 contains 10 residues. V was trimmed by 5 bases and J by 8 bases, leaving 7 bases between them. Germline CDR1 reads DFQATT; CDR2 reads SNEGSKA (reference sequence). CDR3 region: CSALKEPQHF. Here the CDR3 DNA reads TGCAGTGCTTTAAAGGAGCCCCAGCATTTT.

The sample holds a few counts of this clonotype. This CDR3 reads CASSLVQGTTDTQYF. The DNA of the CDR3 is TGTGCCAGCAGCTTAGTCCAGGGGACCACAGATACGCAGTATTTT. The V gene is TRBV7-2, the J gene TRBJ2-3; the D gene is possibly TRBD1 (6 bases). CDR3 length: 15 amino acids. Germline lookup yields CDR1 SGHTA and CDR2 FQGNSA. V gave up 1 base and J gave up 2 bases, with 10 bases separating them.